The present TCR beta chain was sequenced within a study of blood T cell repertoires in COVID-19 (dated by TCRdb to the early 2020s). A note on the overall study: Samples covering the acute and convalescent phases of COVID-19 were provided by collaborators in the United States, Italy and Spain. The material from the prospective study consisted of cDNA or gDNA derived from T cells, B-cell-depleted T cells, or PBMCs. Deeply sampled blood TCRbeta repertoires from subjects exposed to, actively infected with, or recovered from COVID-19 were included in the dataset. A freely available public database, intended as a resource for researchers studying the immune response to SARS-CoV-2, is where the repertoires were released. Samples came from the ongoing ImmuneRACE study (first 160 participants) plus 1,254 subjects from 6 global collaborators. A de-identified subject ID, COVID-19 status, age in years and sex were almost always included in the sample metadata. Where available, HLA class I and class II types were obtained from metadata supplied by the sample provider rather than from assay-based typing. On the study overall, not on this receptor specifically: The quantity of clinical and demographic metadata differed by source and by participant and was supplied without curation.

The immunoSEQ Assay, a bias-controlled multiplex PCR, was used to amplify TCRbeta CDR3 regions from genomic DNA. As for the original processing: Within the assay, amplification of reference gene primers was used to estimate how many nucleated cells each sample contained. Sequence reads were collapsed and filtered to measure the absolute abundance of every unique TCRbeta CDR3 rearrangement. For each sample, productive Simpson clonality was calculated as the square root of Simpson's diversity index across productive rearrangements. As stored in TCRdb, this immuneACCESS dataset retains in-frame rearrangements with V and J assigned. A fraction of the clones does not appear; measured against another copy, unresolved V genes explain less than half of the discrepancy, and the remainder lacks a known reason. V and J calls and clone size are those listed in that table; D and trimming were worked out from the DNA. The sample table holds roughly 170,000 clones, of which approximately 80% were seen once. The leading ten clones occupy roughly 6.3% of the sample.

Comment on this clone: Its antigen is still unknown. Qualities for individual bases were not recorded, and no much larger clone is one base off.

Collaborating institutions collected whole blood in K2EDTA tubes following their own protocols. For TCRbeta analysis, collaborator samples were shipped as frozen whole blood, as isolated PBMCs, or as DNA extracted from either sample type. The receptor was isolated from a human donor in a cohort sampled during active COVID-19. The sequenced sample consisted of peripheral blood.

The CDR3 region reads CASSFGGSNQPQHF. The DNA sequence is TGTGCCAGCAGTTTTGGGGGGTCCAATCAGCCCCAGCATTTT. The chain couples TRBV27 to TRBJ1-5; a tentative D call is TRBD1 (5 bases match). The germline V gene (reference sequence) provides CDR1 MNHEY and CDR2 SMNVEV. The junction carries 9 bases between V and J, which are trimmed by 3 bases and 3 bases respectively. The CDR3 holds 14 amino acids from the cysteine to the phenylalanine. The kept DNA is CDR3 alone, 42 bases in frame from the first base.